This T cell receptor (beta chain) was sequenced in a study of T-cell memory formation after mild COVID-19. The wider study: Largely donor-specific sequence clusters came from a couple of donors.

TCRdb analysed the 5' RACE reads with MiXCR anew, one entry per CDR3 protein. The sample has under 350,000 distinct CDR3 sequences; roughly 17% are singletons. Whole-study results and caveats: The CD4+ clones that contracted clustered mainly within CM and EM, and the CD8+ clones concentrated in EMRA. From day 15 to 85, contracting clones were balanced between CD4 and CD8, whereas later expanders leaned toward CD4+. Several responding clones turned up in pre-infection memory, indicating that cross-reactive memory may have taken part.

Comments on this clonotype: Its specificity is unknown.

The CDR3 contains 15 residues. V dropped 6 bases and J dropped 3 bases, with 14 bases sitting between them. Germline V gives CDR1 MNHEY, CDR2 SVGAGI. The chain links TRBV6-5 to TRBJ2-2; tentatively, D is TRBD2 (5 bases). Sequencing used PBMCs or a T cell subset sorted from them (not recorded which). The clonotype originates from a man aged 18 to 29 who had mild COVID-19 (a few samples of this study predate the infection). Cell type and time point are not known. CDR3 DNA sequence: TGTGCCAGCAGCCTGTCCGGGATCCACACCGGGGAGCTGTTTTTT. Its protein product is CASSLSGIHTGELFF.